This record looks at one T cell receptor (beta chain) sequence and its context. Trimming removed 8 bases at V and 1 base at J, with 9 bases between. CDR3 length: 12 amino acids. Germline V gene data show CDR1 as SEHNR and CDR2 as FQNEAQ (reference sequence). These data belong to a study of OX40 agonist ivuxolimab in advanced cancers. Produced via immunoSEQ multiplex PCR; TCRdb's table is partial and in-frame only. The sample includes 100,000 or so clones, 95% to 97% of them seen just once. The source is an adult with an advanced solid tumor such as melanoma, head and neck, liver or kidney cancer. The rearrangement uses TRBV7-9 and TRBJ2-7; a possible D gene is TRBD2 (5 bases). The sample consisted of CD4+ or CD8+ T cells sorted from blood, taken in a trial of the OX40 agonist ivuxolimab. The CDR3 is CASGSGSYEQYF. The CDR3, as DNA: TGTGCCAGCGGCTCGGGGTCCTACGAGCAGTACTTC.